The T cell receptor (beta chain) under discussion was sequenced for a study of T cell responses to AZD1222 COVID-19 vaccine. Whole-study results and caveats: No day 14 peak samples; only post-peak repertoires were characterized. Spike-wide coverage was observed for vaccine-associated CD4 TCRs, with dominant responses at 160-218 and 743-854.

This table comes from immunoSEQ multiplex PCR, and its TCRdb copy is limited to in-frame clones, with some not included. Of about 140,000 clones in the sample, roughly 89% were seen once. As concerns this clone: What it recognizes is unknown.

The sequencing here drew on peripheral blood, taken on day 0 of AZD1222 vaccination. This TCR was sampled from an adult in good health.

This CDR3 reads CASSRVGAPYGYTF. For the CDR3, the DNA is TGTGCCAGCAGTCGAGTCGGGGCCCCCTATGGCTACACCTTC. The chain is built from TRBV28 and TRBJ1-2; a possible D gene is TRBD1 (5 bases). Trimming left V 5 bases short and J 4 bases short, with 14 bases between. Per germline, CDR1 MDHEN and CDR2 SYDVKM. The CDR3 covers 14 residues.